The source of this T cell receptor (beta chain) is a study of glioma-infiltrating T cells. Study-level findings and limits: Non-neoplastic patients had below-expected tissue-blood divergence, while all gliomas exceeded expectation. Tissue and blood shared very few CDR3 sequences.

The germline V gene encodes CDR1 MGHRA and CDR2 YSYEKL. The CDR3 consists of 15 residues. Trimming removed 1 base at V and 2 bases at J, with 12 bases between. This clonotype was recorded only once. Its specificity is unknown. This sequence may be a read error, since a much larger clone differs from it by one base. This CDR3 fails to terminate in the conserved phenylalanine or tryptophan, so it likely reflects a read error. The iRepertoire nested amplicon-rescue multiplex PCR amplified TCR alpha and beta CDR3s from RNA. TCRdb used MiXCR to reprocess the multiplex PCR reads, holding one entry per CDR3 protein. There are about 200,000 distinct CDR3 sequences in the sample; 25% to 35% occur only once, and over 20% lies in the top ten.

The chain carries TRBV4-1 and TRBJ2-7; weak D call: TRBD1 (7 bases). The clonotype originates from a human donor with low-grade glioma or glioblastoma, undergoing nonglioma brain surgery, or in good health (not recorded which). Sequenced: glioma tissue, nonneoplastic brain tissue, or PBMCs (not recorded which). The CDR3 here is CASSQGGDRAYEQYL. In nucleotides, the CDR3 is TGCGCCAGCAGCCAAGGGGGGGACAGAGCCTACGAGCAGTACCTC.